This T cell receptor beta chain appears in the sequencing data of a study of cytomegalovirus exposure and HLA in healthy donors. Study observations and caveats: Analysis was performed later, and it showed HLA-associated TCR beta chains to be more clonally expanded than equally common others.

About this clone: Antigen specificity is unknown.

Amplification used 60 Vbeta primers and 13 Jbeta primers. Method: immunoSEQ multiplex PCR; TCRdb's copy keeps in-frame clones and lacks some. The sample comprises some 170,000 clones, 60% to 80% of which are singletons, and roughly 10% rests with the top ten. V dropped 4 bases and J dropped 5 bases, with 11 bases sitting between them. Germline CDR1 and CDR2: SGHDN and FVKESK. The CDR3 has 13 amino acids. Input material: PBMCs. The chain couples TRBV14 to TRBJ1-2, with D unresolved. The receptor comes from a man aged 18 to 35 in good health and CMV-seropositive. Written as DNA, the CDR3 is TGTGCCAGCAGCCCTGAACGCGGATATGGCTACACCTTC. The encoded protein is CASSPERGYGYTF.